These 4 T cell receptor beta chains were all obtained from the same sample, sequenced in a study of technical replicates of blood from several donors. Only in-frame clones appear in the TCRdb table, and some are missing; sequencing was by immunoSEQ multiplex PCR. The sample consists of 65,000 to 85,000 clones, nearly 98% of them appearing once. Source material: T cells isolated from PBMCs. The receptor source for this set is a human donor in good health.

This clone has only a few counts. The CDR3 is CASSPHAGAPYNEQFF. The CDR3 DNA reads as TGCGCCAGCAGCCCCCACGCAGGGGCCCCCTACAATGAGCAGTTCTTC. The chain recombines TRBV4-1 with TRBJ2-1, with D tentatively TRBD1 (6 bases). V lost 4 bases and J 2 bases, leaving 15 bases between the germline ends. The CDR3 is 16 amino acids. In germline, CDR1 is MGHRA, CDR2 YSYEKL.

This clone was seen a single time. The gene calls are TRBV11-3 and TRBJ1-2; D possibly corresponds to TRBD1 (6 bases). The CDR3 is 15 residues long. Deletions cut 0 bases from V and 8 bases from J, with 16 bases between. Germline loops: CDR1 SGHNT, CDR2 YENEEA. CDR3 sequence: CASSLETGRSWGYTF. CDR3 in DNA: TGTGCCAGCAGCTTAGAGACAGGACGGAGTTGGGGCTACACCTTC.

This clone was recorded only once. The gene calls are TRBV11-3 and TRBJ1-6; no reliable D call. Trimming removed 4 bases at V and 9 bases at J, with 7 bases between. The CDR3 contains 12 residues. Germline V gene data show CDR1 as SGHNT and CDR2 as YENEEA. The CDR3: CASSSGASPLHF. CDR3 nucleotide sequence: TGTGCCAGCAGCTCGGGAGCTTCACCCCTCCACTTT.

J is TRBJ2-1 and V is TRBV7-2; 10 bases align to TRBD2. Trimming cost V 4 bases and J 9 bases; bases outside gene matches: 12. The CDR3 is 16 residues long. Germline assignment: CDR1 SGHTA and CDR2 FQGNSA. Here the CDR3 reads CASSSTVAGGRSEQFF. The DNA of the CDR3 is TGTGCCAGCAGCTCTACCGTAGCGGGGGGCCGTAGTGAGCAGTTCTTC.